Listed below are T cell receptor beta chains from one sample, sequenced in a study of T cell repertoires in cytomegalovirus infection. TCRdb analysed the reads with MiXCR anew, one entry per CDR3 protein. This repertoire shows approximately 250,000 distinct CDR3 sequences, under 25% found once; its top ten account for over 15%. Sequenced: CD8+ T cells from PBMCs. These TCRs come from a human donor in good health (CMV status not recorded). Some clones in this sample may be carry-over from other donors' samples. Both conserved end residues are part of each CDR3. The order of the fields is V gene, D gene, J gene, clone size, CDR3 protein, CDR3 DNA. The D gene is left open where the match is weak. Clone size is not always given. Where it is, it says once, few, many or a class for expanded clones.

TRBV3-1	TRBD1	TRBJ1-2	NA	CASSQVTGTGNNGYTF	TGTGCCAGCAGCCAAGTGACCGGGACAGGGAACAATGGCTACACCTTC
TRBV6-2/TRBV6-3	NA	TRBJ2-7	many	CASSYVGPQYF	TGTGCCAGCAGTTACGTGGGACCGCAGTACTTC
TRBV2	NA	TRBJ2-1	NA	CASSEGDIDIEQFF	TGTGCCAGCAGTGAAGGTGACATCGACATTGAGCAGTTCTTC
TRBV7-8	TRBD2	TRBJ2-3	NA	CASSLAHSGGVKTDTQYF	TGTGCCAGCAGCTTAGCGCACAGCGGGGGGGTCAAAACAGATACGCAGTATTTT
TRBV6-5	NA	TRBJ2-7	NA	CASSYGKSYEQYF	TGTGCCAGCAGTTACGGGAAATCCTACGAGCAGTACTTC
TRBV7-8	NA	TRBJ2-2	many	CASSFGTSNTGELFF	TGTGCCAGCAGCTTCGGGACTTCGAACACCGGGGAGCTGTTTTTT
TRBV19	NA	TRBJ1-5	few	CASSTGHYSNQPQHF	TGTGCCAGTAGTACAGGGCACTATAGCAATCAGCCCCAGCATTTT
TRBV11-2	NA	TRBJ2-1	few	CASSRRLSNEQFF	TGTGCCAGCAGCCGTCGGCTTTCGAATGAGCAGTTCTTC
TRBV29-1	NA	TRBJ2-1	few	CSVEVAGLLTEQFF	TGCAGCGTTGAAGTCGCAGGACTCTTGACGGAGCAGTTCTTC
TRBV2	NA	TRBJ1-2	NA	CASRKQGNGYTF	TGTGCCAGCAGAAAACAGGGAAATGGCTACACCTTC
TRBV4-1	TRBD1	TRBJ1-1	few	CASSHLGQGNTEAFF	TGCGCCAGCAGCCACCTGGGACAGGGGAACACTGAAGCTTTCTTT
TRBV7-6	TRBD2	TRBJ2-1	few	CASSSAGADYNEQFF	TGTGCCAGCAGCTCAGCGGGAGCAGATTACAATGAGCAGTTCTTC
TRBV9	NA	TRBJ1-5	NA	CASSVGAIHQPQHF	TGTGCCAGCAGCGTAGGGGCAATTCATCAGCCCCAGCATTTT
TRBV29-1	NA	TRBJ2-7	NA	CSVEIPLAYEQYF	TGCAGCGTTGAAATACCCTTGGCCTACGAGCAGTACTTC
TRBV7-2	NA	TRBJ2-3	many	CASSLGASPTDTQYF	TGTGCCAGCAGCTTAGGGGCTTCCCCCACAGATACGCAGTATTTT
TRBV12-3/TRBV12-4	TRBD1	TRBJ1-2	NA	CASSLANTGGFYGYTF	TGTGCCAGCAGTTTAGCGAACACAGGGGGCTTTTACGGCTACACCTTC
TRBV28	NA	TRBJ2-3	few	CASSEDSASTDTQYF	TGTGCCAGCAGTGAGGACAGTGCTAGCACAGATACGCAGTATTTT
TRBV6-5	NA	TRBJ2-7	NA	CASSQRAGSGYEQYF	TGTGCCAGCAGTCAAAGGGCAGGTTCTGGGTACGAGCAGTACTTC
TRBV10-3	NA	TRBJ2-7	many	CAISEARGGTYEQYF	TGTGCCATCAGTGAGGCTCGCGGGGGCACCTACGAGCAGTACTTC
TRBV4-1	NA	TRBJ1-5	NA	CASSQAQLSNQPQHF	TGCGCCAGCAGCCAGGCCCAACTTAGCAATCAGCCCCAGCATTTT
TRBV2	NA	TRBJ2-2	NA	CASTGVQGRSTGELFF	TGTGCCAGCACCGGAGTCCAGGGACGAAGTACCGGGGAGCTGTTTTTT
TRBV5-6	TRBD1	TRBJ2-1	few	CASSVGTGSYEQFF	TGTGCCAGCAGCGTCGGGACAGGGTCTTATGAGCAGTTCTTC
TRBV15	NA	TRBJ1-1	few	CATSSIGTVFPEAFF	TGTGCCACCAGCAGTATCGGGACGGTCTTCCCAGAAGCTTTCTTT
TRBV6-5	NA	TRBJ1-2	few	CASSSLGGGNYGYTF	TGTGCCAGCAGTTCGCTCGGGGGGGGGAACTATGGCTACACCTTC
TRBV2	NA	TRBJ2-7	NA	CASRIGDEQYF	TGTGCCTCCCGGATTGGGGACGAGCAGTACTTC
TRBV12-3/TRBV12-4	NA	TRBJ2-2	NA	CVLDFPEELFF	TGTGTATTGGACTTCCCGGAGGAGCTGTTTTTT
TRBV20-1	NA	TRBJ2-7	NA	CSARGGGTLTYEQYF	TGCAGTGCTAGGGGAGGAGGGACTCTTACCTACGAGCAGTACTTC
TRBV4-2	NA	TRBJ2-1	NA	CASSQDAGQYNEQFF	TGTGCCAGCAGCCAAGATGCGGGACAGTATAATGAGCAGTTCTTC
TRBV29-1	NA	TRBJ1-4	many	CSVLDSSNEKLFF	TGCAGCGTCCTAGACAGCTCAAATGAAAAACTGTTTTTT
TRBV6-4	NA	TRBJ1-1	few	CASSETANTEAFF	TGTGCCAGCAGTGAGACAGCTAACACTGAAGCTTTCTTT
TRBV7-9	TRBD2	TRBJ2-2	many	CASTGGGAYTGELFF	TGTGCCAGCACCGGGGGGGGCGCATACACCGGGGAGCTGTTTTTT
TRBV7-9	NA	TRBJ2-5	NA	CASSLSQSIETQYF	TGTGCCAGCAGCTTAAGCCAGTCGATTGAGACCCAGTACTTC